Following are 27 T cell receptor beta chains from one sample sequenced in a study of T cell changes during pregnancy in multiple sclerosis. Profiling relied on immunoSEQ multiplex PCR, and the TCRdb table lists in-frame clones only, not all of them. The data contain 40,000 to 50,000 clones, approximately 94% of them singletons. The sequences come from CD4+ T cells from peripheral blood mononuclear cells, collected in the third trimester of pregnancy. These receptors were collected from a female donor with multiple sclerosis, enrolled in a pregnancy study.

This sequence joins TRBV6-1 and TRBJ2-3; the match to TRBD1 covers 8 bases. The length of the CDR3 is 15 residues. V shed 7 bases, J shed 5 bases, and the junction held 11 bases outside the gene matches. Looked up from germline, CDR1 is MNHNS and CDR2 is SASEGT. Written as DNA, the CDR3 is TGTGCCAGCAACAGCCCTGGGACAGGACGAGATACGCAGTATTTT. It translates to CASNSPGTGRDTQYF.

The chain links TRBV29-1 to TRBJ1-1; tentative D call: TRBD1 (5 bases). CDR3 length: 14 residues. Germline V gene lookup returns CDR1 SQVTM and CDR2 ANQGSEA. The V gene lost 7 bases and the J gene lost 4 bases, with 19 bases spanning the gap. CDR3 sequence reads: CSAGNLQGFTEAFF. The CDR3 nucleotides read TGCAGCGCTGGGAACCTCCAGGGTTTCACTGAAGCTTTCTTT.

The chain recombines TRBV5-1 with TRBJ2-5, with 8 bases fitting TRBD1. Germline V gene lookup returns CDR1 SGHRS and CDR2 YFSETQ. The CDR3 runs 14 residues. Germline trimming cut 0 bases from V and 11 bases from J; bases unmatched to any gene: 9. CDR3 region: CASSLADRAGEQYF. As DNA, the CDR3 is TGCGCCAGCAGCTTGGCGGACAGGGCCGGAGAGCAGTACTTC.

The DNA of the CDR3 is TGTGCCAGCAGGGCGCTAGCGGGAGGGGATACGCAGTATTTT. It is translated as CASRALAGGDTQYF. V and J are TRBV7-9 and TRBJ2-3; 12 bases match TRBD2. V shed 6 bases, J shed 6 bases, and the junction held 4 bases outside the gene matches. CDR1 is SEHNR and CDR2 is FQNEAQ in the germline V gene (reference sequence). This CDR3 has 14 amino acids.

The rearrangement uses TRBV14 and TRBJ1-6; a weak D match, TRBD1 (6 bases). Deletions cut 1 base from V and 8 bases from J, with 12 bases between. The CDR3 is 15 amino acids. The germline V gene has CDR1 SGHDN and CDR2 FVKESK. DNA for the CDR3: TGTGCCAGCAGCCAAGGCCAGGGGTTTTATTCACCCCTCCACTTT. Residues: CASSQGQGFYSPLHF.

This clone came up once. The chain combines TRBV19 with TRBJ1-5, with D tentatively TRBD1 (6 bases). Trimming removed 7 bases at V and 3 bases at J, with 22 bases between. The germline CDR1 and CDR2 sequences are LNHDA and SQIVND (reference sequence). CDR3 length: 17 amino acids. CDR3 nucleotide sequence: TGTGCCAGTACCCTTTTGGGGCGGACAGACCTCAATCAGCCCCAGCATTTT. Translated: CASTLLGRTDLNQPQHF.

The V call is TRBV5-4, the J call TRBJ2-1, with 7 bases matching TRBD2. This CDR3 has 16 amino acids. The V and J ends lost 4 bases and 7 bases, in that order; junction bases with no gene match: 14. Germline lookup yields CDR1 SGHNT and CDR2 YYREEE (reference sequence). In DNA, the CDR3 is TGTGCCAGCAGCCCCCGGGGGGATCCCTTGCGGAATGAGCAGTTCTTC. This codes for CASSPRGDPLRNEQFF.

The chain carries TRBV9 and TRBJ2-5, with a possible D match to TRBD2 (6 bases). V shed 4 bases and J shed 2 bases, with 15 bases lying between them. In germline, CDR1 is SGDLS, CDR2 YYNGEE. CDR3 length equals 15 residues. This CDR3 reads CASSPSRGLQETQYF. In DNA, the CDR3 is TGTGCCAGCAGCCCCAGCCGGGGACTTCAAGAGACCCAGTACTTC. The entire variable domain, with the rest obtained from reference TRBV9 and TRBJ2-5, is as follows: DSGVTQTPKHLITATGQRVTLRCSPRSGDLSVYWYQQSLDQGLQFLIQYYNGEERAKGNILERFSAQQFPDLHSELNLSSLELGDSALYFCASSPSRGLQETQYFGPGTRLLVL.

The chain carries TRBV15 and TRBJ2-2, with D possibly TRBD2 on 5 matching bases. This CDR3 region has 16 residues. V lost 0 bases to trimming and J lost 4 bases, with 12 bases between them. Germline values: CDR1 LNHNV, CDR2 YYDKDF (reference sequence). The CDR3 bases are TGTGCCACCAGCAGAGAAACGGGGTGGGGCACCGGGGAGCTGTTTTTT. Protein sequence: CATSRETGWGTGELFF.

The V and J genes are TRBV7-8 and TRBJ2-4, with 10 bases matching TRBD2. The CDR3 totals 19 residues. V was pared by 5 bases and J by 0 bases, with 13 bases of the junction left unmatched. Germline CDR1 SGHVS, CDR2 FQNEAQ. As DNA, the CDR3 is TGTGCCAGCAGCCCGATCAAGCGGGAGGGCCGTGAAGCCAAAAACATTCAGTACTTC. Translated: CASSPIKREGREAKNIQYF.

The chain recombines TRBV7-2 with TRBJ2-1, with 11 positions matching TRBD2. V was clipped by 1 base and J by 4 bases; unmatched bases: 3. Germline V CDR1 and CDR2: SGHTA, FQGNSA. This CDR3 region has 16 residues. CDR3 protein: CASSLGTSGLYNEQFF. For the CDR3, the DNA is TGTGCCAGCAGCTTAGGGACTAGCGGGCTTTACAATGAGCAGTTCTTC. Variable domain in full (rest from reference TRBV7-2 and TRBJ2-1): GAGVSQSPSNKVTEKGKDVELRCDPISGHTALYWYRQSLGQGLEFLIYFQGNSAPDKSGLPSDRFSAERTGGSVSTLTIQRTQQEDSAVYLCASSLGTSGLYNEQFFGPGTRLTVL.

About this clone: A read error may produce the germline difference seen at one junction end. For the CDR3, the DNA is TGTGCCTGGAGCCGACGCCAGAAGACTAGCGGCTCCTTCAATGAGCAGTTCTTC. It yields the protein CAWSRRQKTSGSFNEQFF. The chain combines TRBV30 with TRBJ2-1, with 9 bases fitting TRBD2. CDR1 and CDR2 (germline): GTSNPN, SVGIG (reference sequence). The CDR3 contains 18 residues. Full variable domain (missing parts from reference TRBV30 and TRBJ2-1): SQTIHQWPATLVQPVGSPLSLECTVEGTSNPNLYWYRQAAGRGLQLLFYSVGIGQISSEVPQNLSASRPQDRQFILSSKKLLLSDSGFYLCAWSRRQKTSGSFNEQFFGPGTRLTVL.

CDR3 coding DNA: TGTGCCAGCAGGGGACAGGGGACGGAGCCCCAGCATTTT. Translation: CASRGQGTEPQHF. The chain has TRBV2 and TRBJ1-5; 10 bases align to TRBD1. The V segment lost 6 bases and the J segment 8 bases; nucleotides outside the gene matches: 4. CDR1 SNHLY and CDR2 FYNNEI come from the germline V gene. The CDR3 sequence is 13 residues long.

The chain couples TRBV11-3 to TRBJ2-3; 8 positions agree with TRBD2. CDR3 size: 15 residues. V shed 4 bases and J 3 bases; nucleotides not matched to a gene: 6. Germline lookup yields CDR1 SGHNT and CDR2 YENEEA. CDR3 sequence: CASSSPGGSTDTQYF. In DNA, the CDR3 is TGTGCCAGCAGCTCTCCGGGAGGGAGTACAGATACGCAGTATTTT.

This clone was picked up one time. V gene TRBV9 combines with J gene TRBJ1-1; D might be TRBD1 (6 bases). Germline V gives CDR1 SGDLS, CDR2 YYNGEE. Trimming took 2 bases from V and 1 from J, leaving 12 bases between them. The CDR3 extends over 15 amino acids. The DNA of the CDR3 is TGTGCCAGCAGCGTCTTGGTAGGGGGGAACACTGAAGCTTTCTTT. This translates into CASSVLVGGNTEAFF. Full variable domain (remainder filled in from reference TRBV9 and TRBJ1-1): DSGVTQTPKHLITATGQRVTLRCSPRSGDLSVYWYQQSLDQGLQFLIQYYNGEERAKGNILERFSAQQFPDLHSELNLSSLELGDSALYFCASSVLVGGNTEAFFGQGTRLTVV.

This clone appeared a single time. The chain uses TRBV6-5 and TRBJ2-7; 8 positions agree with TRBD2. Germline values: CDR1 MNHEY, CDR2 SVGAGI. The CDR3 runs 15 residues. V dropped 7 bases and J dropped 1; count of bases not matched to a gene: 9. CDR3 region: CASKRGSGGSYEQYF. The CDR3 DNA reads as TGTGCCAGCAAGCGGGGGAGTGGGGGGTCCTACGAGCAGTACTTC.

The chain has TRBV27 and TRBJ2-2; D remains ambiguous. This CDR3 spans 14 amino acids. V was cut by 3 bases and J by 1 base, with 6 bases left in between. Germline-derived CDR1 and CDR2 are MNHEY and SMNVEV (reference sequence). The CDR3 loop reads CASSFSGNTGELFF. Written as DNA, the CDR3 is TGTGCCAGCAGTTTTTCAGGGAACACCGGGGAGCTGTTTTTT.

The chain is built from TRBV5-6 and TRBJ2-1, with D possibly being TRBD2 (7 bases). There are 15 residues in the CDR3. Germline-derived CDR1 and CDR2 are SGHDT and YYEEEE. Trimming took off 3 bases at V and 7 bases at J, with 17 bases between the two ends. CDR3 protein: CASSSALGGPNEQFF. In DNA form, the CDR3 reads TGTGCCAGCAGCTCGGCCCTCGGGGGGCCAAATGAGCAGTTCTTC.

V gene TRBV9 combines with J gene TRBJ2-3, with TRBD2 as a possible D gene (5 bases). The CDR3 totals 14 residues. The germline V gene encodes CDR1 SGDLS and CDR2 YYNGEE. The V end lost 6 bases, the J end lost 4 bases, and 15 bases lay between the germline ends. DNA of the CDR3: TGTGCCAGCAACAGCGGTCCAGGCGCAGATACGCAGTATTTT. Amino acid sequence: CASNSGPGADTQYF.

The chain recombines TRBV30 with TRBJ2-3, with 7 bases identical to TRBD1. Losses at the gene ends were 3 bases for V and 0 bases for J; bases not matched to a gene: 3. The CDR3 spans 14 residues. In germline, CDR1 is GTSNPN, CDR2 SVGIG (reference sequence). CDR3 DNA: TGTGCCTGGAGGACAGGGATTAGCACAGATACGCAGTATTTT. Amino acids: CAWRTGISTDTQYF.

Comments on this clone: This specimen includes other DNA sequences encoding the same CDR3. V is TRBV6-1 and J is TRBJ1-6; 8 bases line up with TRBD1. CDR1 MNHNS and CDR2 SASEGT come from the germline V gene. The CDR3 is 14 amino acids. The junction had 2 bases not matched to a gene; V was cut back by 3 bases and J by 7 bases. The CDR3 region has the DNA TGTGCCAGCAGTGATCGACAGGGGAATTCACCCCTCCACTTT. The encoded protein is CASSDRQGNSPLHF.

This chain connects TRBV27 to TRBJ1-1; D uncertain. The CDR3 covers 13 residues. The V and J ends lost 2 bases and 1 base respectively, with 5 bases between them. CDR1 is MNHEY, CDR2 SMNVEV, per germline (reference sequence). The DNA of the CDR3 is TGTGCCAGCAGTTTAAGACAGAACACTGAAGCTTTCTTT. Its translation: CASSLRQNTEAFF.

This chain joins TRBV5-1 and TRBJ1-1; D unclear. The CDR3 is 14 residues long. The germline gives CDR1 SGHRS, CDR2 YFSETQ. V was pared by 0 bases and J by 5 bases, with 11 bases between. The CDR3 here is CASSLAWPKTEAFF. The CDR3 nucleotides are TGCGCCAGCAGCTTGGCTTGGCCGAAGACTGAAGCTTTCTTT.

J is TRBJ2-7 and V is TRBV18, with TRBD2 matching over 11 bases. J gave up 2 bases and V 4 bases, and 4 bases lay outside the gene matches. CDR1 is KGHSH, CDR2 LQKENI, per germline. This CDR3 is built from 15 residues. The CDR3 sequence: CASSLGTSGTYEQYF. The CDR3 DNA sequence: TGTGCCAGCTCACTAGGGACTAGCGGTACCTACGAGCAGTACTTC.

The rearrangement joins TRBV6-5 to TRBJ2-5; 9 bases agree with TRBD2. The V and J ends lost 0 bases and 2 bases, in that order; junction bases with no gene match: 4. This CDR3 is built from 16 residues. The germline V gene has CDR1 MNHEY and CDR2 SVGAGI. The CDR3 coding sequence is TGTGCCAGCAGTTACTCCGGGGCGGGGGGGCAAGAGACCCAGTACTTC. Translating it yields CASSYSGAGGQETQYF.

CDR3 coding DNA: TGTGCCAGCAGCCCTGGACTGGTTAGGAGGGAGAAGGGTACGCAGTATTTT. This translates into CASSPGLVRREKGTQYF. The chain carries TRBV7-2 and TRBJ2-3; D may be TRBD2 (6 bases). Germline V gene sequence: CDR1 SGHTA, CDR2 FQGNSA. V lost 5 bases to trimming and J lost 8 bases, with 26 bases between them. CDR3 size: 17 residues.

The sample holds one count of this clone. The V gene is TRBV28, the J gene TRBJ2-7, with 12 bases that match TRBD2. The CDR3 is 17 residues long. V shed 5 bases and J 5 bases; nucleotides not matched to a gene: 13. Germline values: CDR1 MDHEN, CDR2 SYDVKM. The CDR3 loop reads CASSPHISSGRDHEQYF. In DNA form, the CDR3 reads TGTGCCAGCAGTCCCCATATATCTAGCGGGAGGGACCACGAGCAGTACTTC.